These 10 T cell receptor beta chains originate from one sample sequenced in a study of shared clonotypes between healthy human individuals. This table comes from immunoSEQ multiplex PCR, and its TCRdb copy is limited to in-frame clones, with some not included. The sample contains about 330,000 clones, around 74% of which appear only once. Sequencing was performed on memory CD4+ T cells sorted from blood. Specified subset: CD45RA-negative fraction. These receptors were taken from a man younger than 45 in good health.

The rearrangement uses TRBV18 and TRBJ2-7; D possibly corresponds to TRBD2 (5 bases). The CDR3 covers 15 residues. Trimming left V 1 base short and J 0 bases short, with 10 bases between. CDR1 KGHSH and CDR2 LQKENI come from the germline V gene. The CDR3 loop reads CASSPQTTSSYEQYF. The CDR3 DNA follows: TGTGCCAGCTCACCACAGACTACGAGCTCCTACGAGCAGTACTTC.

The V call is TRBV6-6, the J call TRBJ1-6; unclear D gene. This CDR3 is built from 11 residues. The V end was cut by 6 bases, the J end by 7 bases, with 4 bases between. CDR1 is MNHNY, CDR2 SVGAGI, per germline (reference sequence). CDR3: CASRVNSPLHF. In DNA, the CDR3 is TGTGCCAGCAGGGTGAATTCACCCCTCCACTTT.

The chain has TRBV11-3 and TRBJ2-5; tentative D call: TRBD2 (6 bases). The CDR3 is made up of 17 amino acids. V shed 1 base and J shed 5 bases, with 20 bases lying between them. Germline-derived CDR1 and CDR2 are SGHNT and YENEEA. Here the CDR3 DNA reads TGTGCCAGCAGCTTAGGTGGGTCGTCGCCTAGCGAGGAGACCCAGTACTTC. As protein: CASSLGGSSPSEETQYF.

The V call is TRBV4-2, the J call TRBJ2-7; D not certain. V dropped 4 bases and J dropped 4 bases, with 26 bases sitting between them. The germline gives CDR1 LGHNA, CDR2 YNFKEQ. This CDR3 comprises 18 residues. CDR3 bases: TGTGCCAGCAGCCTAGAAGAAGGGTCCAGCTCCATACAGTACGAGCAGTACTTC. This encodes CASSLEEGSSSIQYEQYF.

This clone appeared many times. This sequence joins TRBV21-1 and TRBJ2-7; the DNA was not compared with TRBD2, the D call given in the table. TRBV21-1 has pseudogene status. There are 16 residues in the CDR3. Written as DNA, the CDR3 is TGTGCCAGCAGTCGAAGCGGGAGAAGGTCGTCCTACGAGCAGTACTTC. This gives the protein CASSRSGRRSSYEQYF.

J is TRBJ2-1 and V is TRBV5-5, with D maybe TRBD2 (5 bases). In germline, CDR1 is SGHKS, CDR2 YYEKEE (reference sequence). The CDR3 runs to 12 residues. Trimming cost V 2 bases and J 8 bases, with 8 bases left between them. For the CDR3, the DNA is TGTGCCAGCAGCTTACCCGGGGATGAGCAGTTCTTC. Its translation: CASSLPGDEQFF. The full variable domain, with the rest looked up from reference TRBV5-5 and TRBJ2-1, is DAGVTQSPTHLIKTRGQQVTLRCSPISGHKSVSWYQQVLGQGPQFIFQYYEKEERGRGNFPDRFSARQFPNYSSELNVNALLLGDSALYLCASSLPGDEQFFGPGTRLTVL.

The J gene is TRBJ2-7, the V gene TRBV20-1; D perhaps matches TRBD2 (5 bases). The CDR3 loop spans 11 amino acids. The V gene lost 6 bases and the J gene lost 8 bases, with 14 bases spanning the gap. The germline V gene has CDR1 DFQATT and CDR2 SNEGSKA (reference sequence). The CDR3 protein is CSAGLGQKQYF. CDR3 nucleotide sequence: TGCAGTGCCGGACTTGGCCAGAAGCAGTACTTC.

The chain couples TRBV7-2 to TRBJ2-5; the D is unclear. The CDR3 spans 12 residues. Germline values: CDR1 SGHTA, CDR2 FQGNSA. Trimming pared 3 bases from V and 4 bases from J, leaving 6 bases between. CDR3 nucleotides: TGTGCCAGCAGCTTCTGGGGAGAGACCCAGTACTTC. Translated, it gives CASSFWGETQYF.

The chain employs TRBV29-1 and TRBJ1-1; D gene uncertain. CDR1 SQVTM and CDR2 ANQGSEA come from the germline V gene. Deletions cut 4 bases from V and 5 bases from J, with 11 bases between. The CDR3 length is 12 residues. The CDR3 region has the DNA TGCAGCGTTGCTGGGTGGGAAACTGAAGCTTTCTTT. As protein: CSVAGWETEAFF.

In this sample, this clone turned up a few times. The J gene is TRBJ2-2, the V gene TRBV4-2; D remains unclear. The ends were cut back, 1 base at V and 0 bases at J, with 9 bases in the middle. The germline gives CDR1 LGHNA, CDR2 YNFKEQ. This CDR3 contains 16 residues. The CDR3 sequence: CASSQGNRANTGELFF. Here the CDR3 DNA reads TGTGCCAGCAGCCAAGGTAACCGCGCGAACACCGGGGAGCTGTTTTTT.